This T cell receptor (beta chain) appears in the sequencing data of a study of blood T cells in healthy people across ages. Germline V gene data show CDR1 as DFQATT and CDR2 as SNEGSKA (reference sequence). Between the trimmed V and J ends, which lost 1 base and 3 bases, there was a span of 9 bases. This CDR3 is built from 13 residues. This clonotype was found a few times. A second about 7 to 12 cycle PCR used barcoded and J-beta primers. TCRdb recomputed calls from the 5' RACE reads with MiXCR, one row per CDR3 protein. The sample holds some 700,000 distinct CDR3 sequences, approximately 21% seen once.

The sequenced sample consisted of blood. This chain connects TRBV20-1 to TRBJ1-2, with D possibly TRBD1 on 6 matching bases. This sequence was found in a man in his 70s in good health. This chain's CDR3 is CSARVEGDYGYTF. In DNA, the CDR3 is TGCAGTGCTAGAGTAGAGGGGGACTATGGCTACACCTTC.